This TCR beta chain was sequenced for a study of chemoradiotherapy in HPV16-positive cancers. Study findings and constraints: The functional HPV-specific definition rests on just a couple of HPV16-positive patients. During treatment, candidate HPV-specific clones and E7-related motifs expanded in tumor.

CDR1 SQVTM and CDR2 ANQGSEA come from the germline V gene. CDR3 size: 13 residues. V shed 2 bases and J shed 4 bases, with 11 bases lying between them. A remark on this clone: The antigen remains undetermined.

Sequencing was performed with immunoSEQ multiplex PCR; in TCRdb, only in-frame clones are kept and a portion is missing. The repertoire holds some 20,000 clones, with 75% to 90% as singletons. Repertoires were sampled repeatedly during chemoradiotherapy. Sequencing was performed on blood, taken from a patient who underwent chemoradiotherapy. The sequence came from a human donor with HPV-associated anogenital cancer. The gene calls are TRBV29-1 and TRBJ1-2; D uncertain. In DNA, the CDR3 is TGCAGCGTTGAATCAGGAGCGGGCTATGGCTACACCTTC. This sequence encodes CSVESGAGYGYTF.